The clone carrying this T cell receptor (beta chain) was seen only once. The V and J ends lost 3 bases and 7 bases respectively, with 11 bases between them. CDR3 length: 13 amino acids. The germline gives CDR1 MGHDK, CDR2 SYGVNS. The table came from immunoSEQ multiplex PCR; TCRdb's copy has only in-frame clones and leaves some out. This sample yields approximately 92,000 clones, of which 82% are seen a single time; around 18% belongs to the top ten. The data originate from a study of blood T cell repertoires in COVID-19. Whole-study context: Sample material is recorded as cDNA or gDNA derived from T cells, B-cell-depleted T cells, or PBMCs.

The rearrangement joins TRBV25-1 to TRBJ2-3, with D possibly TRBD2 on 5 matching bases. The sequenced sample consisted of peripheral blood. The sequence derives from a man aged 80 or over with acute or convalescent COVID-19. The CDR3 nucleotides read TGTGCCAGCAGTGAGGGAGACCCTTATACGCAGTATTTT. It translates to CASSEGDPYTQYF.